Presented here are 32 T cell receptor beta chains from one specimen sequenced in a study of regulatory T cells in long-lasting Graves disease. Combining iRepertoire HTBI primers with Arm-PCR of CDR3 regions, the authors built TCR beta libraries. TCRdb independently ran MiXCR on the multiplex PCR reads; one entry per CDR3 protein. The data show 540,000 or so distinct CDR3 sequences, approximately 12% seen once. Sample time point: newly diagnosed GD, antithyroid drugs for less than 3 months. Isolated PBMC RNA provided the starting material for the TCR library. The data were also submitted as part of a second study, on T cells in Graves' hyperthyroidism and ophthalmopathy.

Sample: peripheral blood mononuclear cells (PBMCs), taken at new diagnosis, from a patient treated with antithyroid drugs. These receptors were collected from a man aged 30 to 39 with Graves disease.

There are many counts of this clonotype. This sequence joins TRBV5-1 and TRBJ2-1; the D gene could be TRBD1 or TRBD2 (6 bases each). The CDR3 length is 15 residues. CDR1 is SGHRS, CDR2 YFSETQ, per germline. Trimming took 6 bases from V and 9 from J, leaving 22 bases between them. The CDR3 DNA reads TGCGCCAGCAACGGGAAGGGGGGAGGTAGGGCTGAGCAGTTCTTC. It yields the protein CASNGKGGGRAEQFF.

This clonotype was picked up many times. This chain links TRBV3-1 with TRBJ1-2; no definite D call. The V end was cut by 3 bases, the J end by 0 bases, with 8 bases between. The CDR3 runs 14 residues. The germline V gene has CDR1 LGHDT and CDR2 YNNKEL (reference sequence). CDR3 loop: CASSHLEPNYGYTF. CDR3 nucleotide sequence: TGTGCCAGCAGCCACTTAGAGCCTAACTATGGCTACACCTTC.

This clonotype was recorded at least ten times. The chain employs TRBV11-2 and TRBJ2-7; D may match TRBD1 or TRBD2 (5 bases each). CDR3 length: 14 amino acids. Trimming shortened V by 4 bases and J by 5 bases, and 15 bases separated the two germline ends. CDR1 and CDR2 (germline): SGHAT, FQNNGV. This chain's CDR3 is CASSSGKGHHEQYF. CDR3 DNA: TGTGCCAGCAGCTCGGGAAAGGGGCACCACGAGCAGTACTTC.

This clonotype was seen a few times. The V and J genes are TRBV5-6 and TRBJ2-7; TRBD2 agrees at 7 bases. CDR3 length: 12 amino acids. The trim removed 9 bases at V and 5 bases at J, leaving 8 bases unmatched. Germline-derived CDR1 and CDR2 are SGHDT and YYEEEE. The CDR3 sequence: CATMGGIDEQYF. CDR3 nucleotide sequence: TGTGCCACCATGGGGGGGATCGACGAGCAGTACTTC. Variable domain in full (rest from reference TRBV5-6 and TRBJ2-7): DAGVTQSPTHLIKTRGQQVTLRCSPKSGHDTVSWYQQALGQGPQFIFQYYEEEERQRGNFPDRFSGHQFPNYSSELNVNALLLGDSALYLCATMGGIDEQYFGPGTRLTVT.

This rearrangement joins TRBV10-2 to TRBJ1-5, with no clear D. The CDR3 sequence is 15 residues long. Germline CDR1 WSHSY, CDR2 SAAADI. V gave up 2 bases and J gave up 1 base, with 9 bases separating them. CDR3 region: CASSEGFRSNQPQHF. For the CDR3, the DNA is TGCGCCAGCAGTGAGGGATTTAGAAGCAATCAGCCCCAGCATTTT.

This rearrangement joins TRBV27 to TRBJ2-1; 7 nucleotides match TRBD2. Germline values: CDR1 MNHEY, CDR2 SMNVEV (reference sequence). Unmatched junction bases numbered 14, after V lost 4 bases and J lost 2 bases. The CDR3 is 18 amino acids. CDR3 nucleotide sequence: TGTGCCAGCAGTTCCCCGGTCGTGGCGGGAGCTGCCTACAATGAGCAGTTCTTC. The encoded protein is CASSSPVVAGAAYNEQFF.

The chain has TRBV9 and TRBJ1-5, with TRBD1 identical over 7 bases. Germline CDR1 is SGDLS and CDR2 is YYNGEE. V lost 4 bases to trimming and J lost 3 bases; unmatched junction nucleotides: 7. This CDR3 region has 15 residues. CDR3 DNA sequence: TGTGCCAGCAGCCCGGGGGACAGCGCCAATCAGCCCCAGCATTTT. Its translation: CASSPGDSANQPQHF.

This clonotype has only one observation. A read error is likely here: a far larger clone is one base away. The chain couples TRBV13 to TRBJ1-5; tentative D call: TRBD1 (5 bases). CDR1 is PRHDT and CDR2 is FYEKMQ in the germline V gene (reference sequence). V lost 2 bases and J lost 3, with 8 bases in between. This CDR3 region has 14 residues. For the CDR3, the DNA is TGTGCCAGCAGCTTATTACAGGTCAATCAGCCCCAGCATTTT. Amino acids: CASSLLQVNQPQHF.

The chain carries TRBV12-3 or TRBV12-4 and TRBJ2-7; D perhaps matches TRBD1 (6 bases). V gave up 6 bases and J gave up 3 bases, with 15 bases separating them. This CDR3 is 14 amino acids long. The CDR3 here is CASSETGEGYEQYF. The CDR3 nucleotides read TGTGCCAGCAGCGAGACAGGAGAAGGCTACGAGCAGTACTTC.

This clonotype has a count of ten or more. The rearrangement uses TRBV19 and TRBJ2-2; 10 nucleotides line up with TRBD2. CDR3 size: 21 residues. Trimming cost V 6 bases and J 1 base; bases outside gene matches: 20. Germline values: CDR1 LNHDA, CDR2 SQIVND (reference sequence). CDR3 residues: CASRRGHPGLAYLLNTGELFF. The CDR3 region has the DNA TGTGCCAGTAGACGGGGACATCCGGGACTAGCGTACCTATTGAACACCGGGGAGCTGTTTTTT.

This clonotype came up many times. V usage is TRBV27 and J usage is TRBJ2-7; D might be TRBD2 (6 bases). V lost 3 bases and J lost 3, with 9 bases in between. Germline assignment: CDR1 MNHEY and CDR2 SMNVEV (reference sequence). The length of the CDR3 is 13 residues. DNA of the CDR3: TGTGCCAGCAGTTTTCGGGAGAACTACGAGCAGTACTTC. It is translated as CASSFRENYEQYF.

Comments on this clonotype: It may be a read error: a sequence one base away is much more abundant. The chain employs TRBV20-1 and TRBJ2-7, with D unresolved. Trimming took 5 bases from V and 0 from J, leaving 20 bases between them. The CDR3 has 16 residues. Germline V lookup: CDR1 DFQATT, CDR2 SNEGSKA (reference sequence). The CDR3 loop is CSAGPFTGSYSYEQYF. As DNA, the CDR3 is TGCAGTGCTGGCCCGTTCACTGGCAGTTACTCCTACGAGCAGTACTTC.

This clonotype came up a few times. The chain links TRBV7-3 to TRBJ2-2; D is possibly TRBD1 or TRBD2 (5 bases each). Germline V gives CDR1 SGHTA, CDR2 FQGTGA. The CDR3 spans 15 residues. V was cut by 5 bases and J by 6 bases, with 16 bases left in between. The CDR3 nucleotides are TGTGCCAGCAGCCAGTCAGGGTCAGCGGCCGGGGAGCTGTTTTTT. It is translated as CASSQSGSAAGELFF.

This clonotype has a handful of counts. This may stem from a read error, because a much larger clone lies one nucleotide away. This chain uses TRBV29-1 with TRBJ2-5; TRBD2 matches at 9 bases. The CDR3 runs to 13 residues. V lost 7 bases, J lost 7 bases, and 10 bases stayed unmatched. Germline CDR1 and CDR2: SQVTM and ANQGSEA. CDR3 coding DNA: TGCAGCGGTAGCGGGAGCGTACGGGGGACCCAGTACTTC. It yields the protein CSGSGSVRGTQYF.

This clonotype was counted between two and nine times. The chain recombines TRBV27 with TRBJ1-1; the D gene is possibly TRBD1 (5 bases). V shed 7 bases and J shed 1 base, with 16 bases lying between them. The CDR3 covers 15 residues. The germline V gene encodes CDR1 MNHEY and CDR2 SMNVEV (reference sequence). This CDR3 is CASNSPGAGNTEAFF. The CDR3 DNA is TGTGCCAGCAATTCGCCTGGGGCGGGGAACACTGAAGCTTTCTTT.

This chain uses TRBV7-9 with TRBJ1-5; D may be TRBD1 (5 bases). Germline CDR1 is SEHNR and CDR2 is FQNEAQ (reference sequence). Trimming pared 1 base from V and 0 bases from J, leaving 10 bases between. The CDR3 consists of 16 residues. CDR3 DNA: TGTGCCAGCAGCTTAGGGGCAGGGAGTAGCAATCAGCCCCAGCATTTT. Its protein product is CASSLGAGSSNQPQHF.

This clonotype was detected ten times or more. This chain connects TRBV7-2 to TRBJ2-4, with D unresolved. V lost 5 bases to trimming and J lost 4 bases, with 6 bases between them. Per germline, CDR1 SGHTA and CDR2 FQGNSA. The CDR3 has 12 residues. Here the CDR3 reads CASSPQKNIQYF. For the CDR3, the DNA is TGTGCCAGCAGCCCCCAAAAAAACATTCAGTACTTC.

This clonotype appeared many times. J is TRBJ1-6 and V is TRBV12-3 or TRBV12-4; D may be TRBD1 (6 bases). The CDR3 is made up of 15 amino acids. The V gene lost 0 bases and the J gene lost 3 bases, with 6 bases spanning the gap. DNA for the CDR3: TGTGCCAGCAGTTTAGCAGGGGGCTATAATTCACCCCTCCACTTT. It encodes CASSLAGGYNSPLHF.

A note on this clonotype: A clone one base away is much larger, so this may be a read error. The rearrangement links TRBV6-1 to TRBJ2-2; D is unresolved. This CDR3 region has 14 residues. The germline V gene has CDR1 MNHNS and CDR2 SASEGT. DNA of the CDR3: TGTACCAGCAGTTATCTTTCGGGCACCGGGGAGCTGTTTTTT. Translated: CTSSYLSGTGELFF.

This clonotype was observed at least ten times. This chain connects TRBV14 to TRBJ2-1; either TRBD1 or TRBD2 may fit D (5 bases each). Trimming took off 4 bases at V and 5 bases at J, with 12 bases between the two ends. This CDR3 is 14 amino acids long. CDR1 and CDR2 from the germline V gene are SGHDN and FVKESK. The CDR3 loop is CASSRMGRDNEQFF. CDR3 DNA sequence: TGTGCCAGCAGCCGGATGGGACGGGACAATGAGCAGTTCTTC.

This chain uses TRBV20-1 with TRBJ2-4, with no clear D. The V end lost 6 bases, the J end lost 7 bases, and 22 bases lay between the germline ends. This CDR3 has 15 residues. CDR1 is DFQATT, CDR2 SNEGSKA, per germline (reference sequence). CDR3 coding DNA: TGCAGTGCCACACCTGTCCCCCCAAGAGAGAACATTCAGTACTTC. This translates into CSATPVPPRENIQYF.

The DNA for the CDR3 is TGCGCCAGCAGCTTAACGACAGGGGGCAACACCGGGGAGCTGTTTTTT. The encoded protein is CASSLTTGGNTGELFF. The chain has TRBV5-1 and TRBJ2-2, with 10 nucleotides matching TRBD1. From germline, CDR1 is SGHRS and CDR2 YFSETQ. The CDR3 sequence is 16 residues long. Trimming at V came to 2 bases and at J to 2 bases, leaving 3 bases not matched to a gene.

This clonotype was observed at least ten times. This chain links TRBV2 with TRBJ2-6; no reliable D call. In germline, CDR1 is SNHLY, CDR2 FYNNEI. Trimming removed 6 bases at V and 3 bases at J, with 15 bases between. The CDR3 is 16 amino acids. CDR3 nucleotide sequence: TGTGCCAGCAGAGACCCTTTTGGGGTTGGGGCCAACGTCCTGACTTTC. Translated, it gives CASRDPFGVGANVLTF.

This clonotype appeared many times. The chain has TRBV5-1 and TRBJ1-4; D gene unclear. The germline V and J ends were trimmed by 3 bases and 7 bases, with 16 bases remaining between them. The CDR3 loop spans 15 amino acids. Germline CDR1 SGHRS, CDR2 YFSETQ. For the CDR3, the DNA is TGCGCCAGCAGCTCAACACCCCGAGGAAGTGAAAAACTGTTTTTT. Protein product: CASSSTPRGSEKLFF. The full variable domain, completed using reference TRBV5-1 and TRBJ1-4, is KAGVTQTPRYLIKTRGQQVTLSCSPISGHRSVSWYQQTPGQGLQFLFEYFSETQRNKGNFPGRFSGRQFSNSRSEMNVSTLELGDSALYLCASSSTPRGSEKLFFGSGTQLSVL.

The V and J genes are TRBV7-3 and TRBJ1-1, with 9 bases aligning to TRBD1. The CDR3 is made up of 14 amino acids. The germline gives CDR1 SGHTA, CDR2 FQGTGA. J gave up 4 bases and V 5 bases, and 5 bases lay outside the gene matches. CDR3 in amino acids: CASSAGQGSTEAFF. CDR3 DNA sequence: TGTGCCAGCAGCGCGGGACAGGGAAGCACTGAAGCTTTCTTT.

Many counts were recorded for this clonotype. The chain couples TRBV5-1 to TRBJ2-1; no clear D. Trimming removed 6 bases at V and 5 bases at J, with 15 bases between. CDR1 is SGHRS and CDR2 is YFSETQ in the germline V gene. The CDR3 spans 14 residues. CDR3 in amino acids: CASTPKPPNNEQFF. In nucleotides, the CDR3 is TGCGCCAGCACCCCTAAGCCCCCCAACAATGAGCAGTTCTTC.

This chain links TRBV2 with TRBJ2-7, with 8 bases that match TRBD1. Germline-derived CDR1 and CDR2 are SNHLY and FYNNEI. V gave up 8 bases and J gave up 7 bases; unmatched junction bases: 10. This CDR3 is 13 amino acids long. The CDR3 DNA reads TGTGCCAGCTCAGGGGGCCCCCTTGAGGAGCAGTACTTC. Translating gives CASSGGPLEEQYF.

This clonotype was seen at least ten times. V and J are TRBV24-1 and TRBJ2-1; 8 positions agree with TRBD1. The DNA matches TRBJ2-5 better at its end, which makes the J call doubtful. Germline V gene lookup returns CDR1 KGHDR and CDR2 SFDVKD. The CDR3 has 14 residues. Here the CDR3 DNA reads TGTGCCACCAGTGCAGGGGGCGGATGGGGGACCCAGTACTTC. This gives the protein CATSAGGGWGTQYF.

Ten or more counts support this clonotype. The chain carries TRBV2 and TRBJ2-7, with 8 bases that match TRBD2. V trimming: 1 base; J trimming: 4 bases; junction bases outside the gene matches: 9. Germline loops: CDR1 SNHLY, CDR2 FYNNEI. CDR3 length equals 16 residues. CDR3 in DNA: TGTGCCAGCAGTGAAGTGGGTCGCGGGAGGAGGTACGAGCAGTACTTC. It is translated as CASSEVGRGRRYEQYF.

The genes are TRBV27 and TRBJ2-2; 9 bases agree with TRBD2. The V segment lost 3 bases and the J segment 7 bases; nucleotides outside the gene matches: 6. There are 15 residues in the CDR3. In germline, CDR1 is MNHEY, CDR2 SMNVEV (reference sequence). Here the CDR3 DNA reads TGTGCCAGCAGTTTTTCGGCTAGCGGGATCGGGGAGCTGTTTTTT. Its translation is CASSFSASGIGELFF.

In its sample, this clonotype was seen many times. The CDR3 region is CSVRDRGSEAFF. The DNA of the CDR3 is TGCAGCGTTCGTGACAGGGGCTCTGAAGCTTTCTTT. The chain is built from TRBV29-1 and TRBJ1-1, with TRBD1 identical over 8 bases. CDR3 size: 12 residues. Germline CDR1 is SQVTM and CDR2 is ANQGSEA. Trimming removed 5 bases from V and 6 bases from J; junction bases left unmatched: 5.

This clonotype was detected many times. V usage is TRBV2 and J usage is TRBJ1-2; D gene uncertain. This CDR3 has 12 residues. The V gene's germline CDR1 is SNHLY and CDR2 FYNNEI. Trimming stripped 5 bases from V and 3 bases from J, with 7 bases between. CDR3 sequence (DNA): TGTGCCAGCAGTACCGCGGACTATGGCTACACCTTC. This translates into CASSTADYGYTF.